This T cell receptor (beta chain) was identified during a study of blood T cell repertoires in COVID-19 (dated by TCRdb to the early 2020s). Regarding the complete study: Samples from collaborators originated in the United States, Italy and Spain and spanned both the acute and convalescent phases of COVID-19. The repertoires were released in a freely available public database meant as a resource for research on the immune response to SARS-CoV-2. Nearly every sample came with metadata listing a de-identified subject ID, COVID-19 status, age in years and sex. The dataset comprised deeply sampled blood TCRbeta repertoires from subjects exposed to, actively infected with, or recovered from COVID-19. Samples were obtained from the ongoing ImmuneRACE study (first 160 participants) and from about 1,300 subjects provided by 6 global collaborators. The material from the prospective study consisted of cDNA or gDNA derived from T cells, B-cell-depleted T cells, or PBMCs. Where HLA class I and class II types were available, the types were taken from metadata supplied by the sample provider, not from assay-based typing.

The immunoSEQ Assay, a bias-controlled multiplex PCR, was used to amplify TCRbeta CDR3 regions from genomic DNA. The study's own analysis went as follows. Within the assay, amplification of reference gene primers was used to estimate how many nucleated cells each sample contained. To quantify the absolute abundance of each unique TCRbeta CDR3 rearrangement, sequence reads were collapsed and filtered. For each sample, productive Simpson clonality was calculated as the square root of Simpson's diversity index over productive rearrangements. The immuneACCESS repertoire file appears here via TCRdb, limited to in-frame rearrangements. These files lack a portion of the clones; in checked studies, under half of the deficit traces to unresolved V genes, and the cause of the others is not known. V, J and clone size are taken as reported in that table, and D and trimming were inferred from the DNA itself. The sample has around 220,000 clones on record, approximately 86% of them singletons. The ten largest clones represent about 9.4% of the sample.

The paper as a whole reports these results and caveats: How much clinical and demographic metadata was included differed by source and by participant, and the metadata was provided uncurated.

Inclusive of the bounding cysteine and phenylalanine, the CDR3 is 13 residues long. Left in the record is the CDR3 DNA by itself, 39 bases read in frame from the first base. Ends trimmed: V by 3 bases, J by 8 bases; bases unmatched to a gene: 5. The germline V gene gives CDR1 as SGDLS and CDR2 as YYNGEE. At one collaborating source in Seattle, patients were enrolled during active infection and were followed longitudinally through the course of disease. Whole blood was collected in K2EDTA tubes by collaborating institutions according to the institutions' own protocols. For TCRbeta analysis, collaborators shipped samples in one of three forms: frozen whole blood, isolated PBMCs, or DNA extracted from either of those sample types. Remarks on this clone: Its specific antigen is unknown. No base quality values were provided; no much bigger clone lies one nucleotide off.

This sequence was found in a woman aged 45-59 years with COVID-19, enrolled during active disease. The chain uses TRBV9 and TRBJ2-3; 8 bases in the middle match TRBD2. The sequencing input was peripheral blood. CDR3 sequence: CASSADLAGTQYF. The sequence in DNA is TGTGCCAGCAGCGCCGACCTAGCGGGTACGCAGTATTTT.